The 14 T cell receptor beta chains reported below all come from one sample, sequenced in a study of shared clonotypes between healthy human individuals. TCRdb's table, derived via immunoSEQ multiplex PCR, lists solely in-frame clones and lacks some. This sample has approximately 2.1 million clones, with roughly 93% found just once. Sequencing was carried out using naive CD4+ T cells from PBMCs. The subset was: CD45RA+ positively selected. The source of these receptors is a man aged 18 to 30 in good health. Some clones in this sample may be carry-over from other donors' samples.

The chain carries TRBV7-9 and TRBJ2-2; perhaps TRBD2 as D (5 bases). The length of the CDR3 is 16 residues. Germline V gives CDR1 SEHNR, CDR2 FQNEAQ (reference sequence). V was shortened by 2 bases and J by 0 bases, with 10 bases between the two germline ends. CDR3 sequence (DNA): TGTGCCAGCAGCTTAAGGCGGGCGACGAACACCGGGGAGCTGTTTTTT. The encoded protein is CASSLRRATNTGELFF.

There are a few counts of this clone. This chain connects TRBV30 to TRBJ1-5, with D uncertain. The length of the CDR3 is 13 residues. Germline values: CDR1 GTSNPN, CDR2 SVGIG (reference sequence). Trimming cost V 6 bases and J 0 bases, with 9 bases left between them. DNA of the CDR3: TGTGCCTGTACCACGGATAGCAATCAGCCCCAGCATTTT. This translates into CACTTDSNQPQHF.

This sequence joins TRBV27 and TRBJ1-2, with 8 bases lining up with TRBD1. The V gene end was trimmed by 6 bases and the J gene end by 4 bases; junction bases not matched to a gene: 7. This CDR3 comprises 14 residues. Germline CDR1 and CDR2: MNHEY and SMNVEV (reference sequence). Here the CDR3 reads CASRRQGAPYGYTF. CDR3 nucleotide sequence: TGTGCCAGCAGACGTCAGGGGGCCCCCTATGGCTACACCTTC.

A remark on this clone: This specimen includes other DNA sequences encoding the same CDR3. In DNA, the CDR3 is TGTGCCAGCAGTTCCCCGGGGCTGGGGACCGGGGAGCTGTTTTTT. Translation: CASSSPGLGTGELFF. The chain uses TRBV28 and TRBJ2-2; D is perhaps TRBD1 or TRBD2 (5 bases each). Germline V lookup: CDR1 MDHEN, CDR2 SYDVKM. This CDR3 has 15 residues. Trimming cost V 4 bases and J 5 bases, with 14 bases left between them.

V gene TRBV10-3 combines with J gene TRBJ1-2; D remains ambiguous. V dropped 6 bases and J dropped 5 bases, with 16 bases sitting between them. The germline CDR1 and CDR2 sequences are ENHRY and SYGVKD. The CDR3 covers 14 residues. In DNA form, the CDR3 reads TGTGCCATCAGCACCGAACAGAGAGTGTATGGCTACACCTTC. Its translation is CAISTEQRVYGYTF.

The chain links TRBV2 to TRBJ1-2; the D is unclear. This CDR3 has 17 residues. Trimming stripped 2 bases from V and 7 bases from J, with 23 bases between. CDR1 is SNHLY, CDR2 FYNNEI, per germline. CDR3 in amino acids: CASSEIAGQAFRSGYTF. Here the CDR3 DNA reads TGTGCCAGCAGTGAAATTGCAGGTCAAGCCTTTCGAAGTGGCTACACCTTC.

CDR3 residues: CASSSGQGFYEQYF. CDR3 nucleotides: TGCGCCAGCAGCTCGGGACAGGGATTCTACGAGCAGTACTTC. This chain links TRBV5-1 with TRBJ2-7, with 9 nucleotides matching TRBD1. CDR1 is SGHRS, CDR2 YFSETQ, per germline. CDR3 length: 14 amino acids. The trim removed 3 bases at V and 3 bases at J, leaving 4 bases unmatched.

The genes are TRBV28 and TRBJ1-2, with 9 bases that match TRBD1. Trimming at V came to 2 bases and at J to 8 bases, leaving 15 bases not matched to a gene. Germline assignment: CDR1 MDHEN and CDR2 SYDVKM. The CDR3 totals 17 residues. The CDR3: CASSLAAGTGLSGGYTF. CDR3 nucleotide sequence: TGTGCCAGCAGTTTAGCGGCCGGGACAGGGCTTTCTGGGGGCTACACCTTC.

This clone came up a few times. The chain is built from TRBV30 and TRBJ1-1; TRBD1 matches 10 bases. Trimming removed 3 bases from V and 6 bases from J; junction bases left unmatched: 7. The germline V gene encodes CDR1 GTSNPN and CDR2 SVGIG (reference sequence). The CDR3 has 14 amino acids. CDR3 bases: TGTGCCTGGAGCCGGGACAGGGGAGTACCTGAAGCTTTCTTT. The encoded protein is CAWSRDRGVPEAFF. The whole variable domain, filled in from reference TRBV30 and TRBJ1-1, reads SQTIHQWPATLVQPVGSPLSLECTVEGTSNPNLYWYRQAAGRGLQLLFYSVGIGQISSEVPQNLSASRPQDRQFILSSKKLLLSDSGFYLCAWSRDRGVPEAFFGQGTRLTVV.

The CDR3 DNA is TGTGCCAGCAGCTCTCAACAGATAACTGGGGATGGCTACACCTTC. Its protein product is CASSSQQITGDGYTF. V is TRBV7-9 and J is TRBJ1-2; D is unresolved. CDR1 and CDR2 (germline): SEHNR, FQNEAQ (reference sequence). The germline V and J ends were trimmed by 4 bases and 6 bases, with 18 bases remaining between them. The CDR3 extends over 15 amino acids.

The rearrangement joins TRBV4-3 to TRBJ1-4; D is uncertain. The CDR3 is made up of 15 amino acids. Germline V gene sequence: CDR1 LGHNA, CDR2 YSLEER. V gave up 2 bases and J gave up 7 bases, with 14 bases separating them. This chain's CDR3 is CASSQFQAGGEKLFF. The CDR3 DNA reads TGCGCCAGCAGCCAATTTCAGGCAGGAGGTGAAAAACTGTTTTTT.

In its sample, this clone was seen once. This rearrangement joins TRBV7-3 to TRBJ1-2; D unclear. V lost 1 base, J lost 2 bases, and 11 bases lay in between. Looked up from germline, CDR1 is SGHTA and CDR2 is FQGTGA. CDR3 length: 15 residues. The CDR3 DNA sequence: TGTGCCAGCAGCTTAAGCGGGCGTGGAAACTATGGCTACACCTTC. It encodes CASSLSGRGNYGYTF.

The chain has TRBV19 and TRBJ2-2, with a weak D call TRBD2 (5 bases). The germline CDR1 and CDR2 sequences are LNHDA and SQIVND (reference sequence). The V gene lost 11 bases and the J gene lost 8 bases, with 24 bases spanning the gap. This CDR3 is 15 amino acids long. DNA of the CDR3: TGTGCCTCAACAAGTTTCGGACTTCCCGCGGGGGAGCTGTTTTTT. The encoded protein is CASTSFGLPAGELFF.

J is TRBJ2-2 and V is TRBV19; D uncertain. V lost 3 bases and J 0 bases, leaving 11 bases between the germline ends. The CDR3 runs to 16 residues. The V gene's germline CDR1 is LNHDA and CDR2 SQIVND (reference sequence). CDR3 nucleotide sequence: TGTGCCAGTAGTATGTTGGGGAACCCGAACACCGGGGAGCTGTTTTTT. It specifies CASSMLGNPNTGELFF.